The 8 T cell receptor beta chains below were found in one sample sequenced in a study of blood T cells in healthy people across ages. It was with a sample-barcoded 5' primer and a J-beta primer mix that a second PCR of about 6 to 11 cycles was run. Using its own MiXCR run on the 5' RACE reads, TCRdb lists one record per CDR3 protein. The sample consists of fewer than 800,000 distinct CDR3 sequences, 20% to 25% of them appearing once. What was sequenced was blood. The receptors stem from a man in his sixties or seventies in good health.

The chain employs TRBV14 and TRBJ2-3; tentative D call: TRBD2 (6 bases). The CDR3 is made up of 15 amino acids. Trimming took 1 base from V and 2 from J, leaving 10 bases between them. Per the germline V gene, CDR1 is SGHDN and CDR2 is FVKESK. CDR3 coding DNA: TGTGCCAGCAGCCAAGGGGGACTTATCACAGATACGCAGTATTTT. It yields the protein CASSQGGLITDTQYF. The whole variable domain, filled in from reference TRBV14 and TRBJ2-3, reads EAGVTQFPSHSVIEKGQTVTLRCDPISGHDNLYWYRRVMGKEIKFLLHFVKESKQDESGMPNNRFLAERTGGTYSTLKVQPAELEDSGVYFCASSQGGLITDTQYFGPGTRLTVL.

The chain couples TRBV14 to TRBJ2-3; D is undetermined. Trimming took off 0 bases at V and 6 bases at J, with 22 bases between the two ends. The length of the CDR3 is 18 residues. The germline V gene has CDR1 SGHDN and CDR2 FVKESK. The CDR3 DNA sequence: TGTGCCAGCAGCCAAGATAAGGGCCGAAACTGGGGAAAGGATACGCAGTATTTT. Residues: CASSQDKGRNWGKDTQYF.

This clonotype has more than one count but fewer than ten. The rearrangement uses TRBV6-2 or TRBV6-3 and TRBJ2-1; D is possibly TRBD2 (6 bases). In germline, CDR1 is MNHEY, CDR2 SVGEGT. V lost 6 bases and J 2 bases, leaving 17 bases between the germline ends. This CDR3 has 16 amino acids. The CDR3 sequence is CASRPWGDVPYNEQFF. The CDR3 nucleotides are TGTGCCAGCAGGCCTTGGGGGGACGTACCCTACAATGAGCAGTTCTTC.

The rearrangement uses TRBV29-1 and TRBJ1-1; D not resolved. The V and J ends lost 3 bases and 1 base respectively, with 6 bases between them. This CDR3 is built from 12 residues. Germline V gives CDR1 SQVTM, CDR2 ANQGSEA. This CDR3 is CSVERGNTEAFF. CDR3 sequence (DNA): TGCAGCGTTGAGCGGGGGAACACTGAAGCTTTCTTT.

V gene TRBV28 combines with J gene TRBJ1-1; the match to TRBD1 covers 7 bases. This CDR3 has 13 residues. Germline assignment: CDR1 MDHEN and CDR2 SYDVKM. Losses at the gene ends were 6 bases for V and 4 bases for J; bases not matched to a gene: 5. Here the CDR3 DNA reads TGTGCCAGCAGGCCCCAGGGGGGCACTGAAGCTTTCTTT. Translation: CASRPQGGTEAFF.

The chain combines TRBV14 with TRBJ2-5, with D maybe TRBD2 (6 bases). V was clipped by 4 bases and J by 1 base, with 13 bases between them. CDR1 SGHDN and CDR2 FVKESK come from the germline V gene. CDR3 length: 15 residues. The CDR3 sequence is CASSPGTSSQETQYF. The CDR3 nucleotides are TGTGCCAGCAGCCCGGGAACTAGCAGCCAAGAGACCCAGTACTTC. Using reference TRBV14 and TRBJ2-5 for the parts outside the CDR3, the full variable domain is EAGVTQFPSHSVIEKGQTVTLRCDPISGHDNLYWYRRVMGKEIKFLLHFVKESKQDESGMPNNRFLAERTGGTYSTLKVQPAELEDSGVYFCASSPGTSSQETQYFGPGTRLLVL.

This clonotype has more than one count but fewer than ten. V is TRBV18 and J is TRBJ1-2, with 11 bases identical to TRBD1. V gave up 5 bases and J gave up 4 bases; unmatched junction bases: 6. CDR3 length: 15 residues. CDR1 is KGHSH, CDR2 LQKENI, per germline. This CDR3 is CASSSGQGATYGYTF. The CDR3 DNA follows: TGTGCCAGCTCATCCGGACAGGGGGCGACCTATGGCTACACCTTC.

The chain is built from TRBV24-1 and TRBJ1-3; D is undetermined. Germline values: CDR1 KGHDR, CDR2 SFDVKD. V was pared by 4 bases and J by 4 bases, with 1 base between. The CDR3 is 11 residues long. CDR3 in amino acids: CATSEGNTIYF. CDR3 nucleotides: TGTGCCACCAGTGAAGGAAACACCATATATTTT.